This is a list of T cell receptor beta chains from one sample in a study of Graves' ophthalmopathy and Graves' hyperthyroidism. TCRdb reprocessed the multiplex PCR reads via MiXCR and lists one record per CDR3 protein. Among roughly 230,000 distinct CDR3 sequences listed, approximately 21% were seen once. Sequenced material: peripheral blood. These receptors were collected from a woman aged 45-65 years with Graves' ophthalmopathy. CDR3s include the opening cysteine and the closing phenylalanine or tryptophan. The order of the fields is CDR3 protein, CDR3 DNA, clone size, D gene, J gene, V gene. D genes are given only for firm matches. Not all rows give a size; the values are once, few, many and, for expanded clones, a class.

cdr3_aa: CASSFLGVRTGELFF
cdr3_nt: TGTGCCAGCAGCTTTTTGGGGGTACGGACCGGGGAGCTGTTTTTT
clone_size: many
d_call: -
j_call: TRBJ2-2
v_call: TRBV11-2

cdr3_aa: CASSEFKGWNTEAFF
cdr3_nt: TGTGCCAGCAGTGAATTTAAGGGTTGGAACACTGAAGCTTTCTTT
clone_size: -
d_call: -
j_call: TRBJ1-1
v_call: TRBV6-1

cdr3_aa: CASSEVQGGSPLHF
cdr3_nt: TGTGCCAGCAGTGAAGTTCAGGGTGGTTCACCCCTCCACTTT
clone_size: -
d_call: -
j_call: TRBJ1-6
v_call: TRBV6-4

cdr3_aa: CASSFSLHQETQYF
cdr3_nt: TGTGCCAGCAGTTTCTCCCTGCACCAAGAGACCCAGTACTTC
clone_size: few
d_call: -
j_call: TRBJ2-5
v_call: TRBV12-3/TRBV12-4

cdr3_aa: CAWDRDTNTEAFF
cdr3_nt: TGTGCCTGGGACAGAGACACGAACACTGAAGCTTTCTTT
clone_size: many
d_call: -
j_call: TRBJ1-1
v_call: TRBV30

cdr3_aa: CASGQRQGYEQYF
cdr3_nt: TGTGCCAGCGGCCAACGACAGGGCTACGAGCAGTACTTC
clone_size: -
d_call: TRBD1
j_call: TRBJ2-7
v_call: TRBV3-1

cdr3_aa: CSARVFGGNTEAFF
cdr3_nt: TGCAGTGCTAGAGTATTCGGGGGGAACACTGAAGCTTTCTTT
clone_size: many
d_call: -
j_call: TRBJ1-1
v_call: TRBV20-1

cdr3_aa: CSVAGWGRNYGYTF
cdr3_nt: TGCAGCGTTGCGGGATGGGGTAGAAACTATGGCTACACCTTC
clone_size: many
d_call: -
j_call: TRBJ1-2
v_call: TRBV29-1

cdr3_aa: CASSLGGESNQPQHF
cdr3_nt: TGTGCCAGCAGCTTAGGGGGCGAGTCCAATCAGCCCCAGCATTTT
clone_size: few
d_call: -
j_call: TRBJ1-5
v_call: TRBV11-2

cdr3_aa: CASSPTGVGTEAFF
cdr3_nt: TGTGCCAGCAGTCCTACAGGGGTGGGAACTGAAGCTTTCTTT
clone_size: -
d_call: TRBD1
j_call: TRBJ1-1
v_call: TRBV28

cdr3_aa: CASSEYTGRETQYF
cdr3_nt: TGTGCCAGCAGTGAATATACAGGGCGGGAGACCCAGTACTTC
clone_size: many
d_call: -
j_call: TRBJ2-5
v_call: TRBV25-1

cdr3_aa: CASSPGGGDQAAFF
cdr3_nt: TGTGCCAGCAGCCCCGGGGGAGGCGATCAGGCAGCTTTCTTT
clone_size: -
d_call: -
j_call: TRBJ1-1
v_call: TRBV7-9

cdr3_aa: CASSLRGLAANTGELFF
cdr3_nt: TGTGCCAGCAGCTTACGGGGACTAGCGGCGAACACCGGGGAGCTGTTTTTT
clone_size: -
d_call: TRBD2
j_call: TRBJ2-2
v_call: TRBV11-2

cdr3_aa: CASSLPGTSGMAGELFF
cdr3_nt: TGTGCCAGCAGTTTACCCGGGACTAGCGGGATGGCCGGGGAGCTGTTTTTT
clone_size: few
d_call: TRBD2
j_call: TRBJ2-2
v_call: TRBV28

cdr3_aa: CSVEDLSGGLTKNIQYF
cdr3_nt: TGCAGCGTTGAAGATCTTTCAGGGGGGCTAACCAAAAACATTCAGTACTTC
clone_size: -
d_call: -
j_call: TRBJ2-4
v_call: TRBV29-1

cdr3_aa: CASSLTVSSYEQYF
cdr3_nt: TGTGCCAGCAGTTTGACTGTGAGCTCCTACGAGCAGTACTTC
clone_size: many
d_call: -
j_call: TRBJ2-7
v_call: TRBV28

cdr3_aa: CASSFNGLAGGPGAKNIQYF
cdr3_nt: TGCGCCAGCAGCTTTAACGGACTAGCGGGAGGGCCCGGGGCCAAAAACATTCAGTACTTC
clone_size: many
d_call: TRBD2
j_call: TRBJ2-4
v_call: TRBV5-1

cdr3_aa: CASRRAGEAREQYF
cdr3_nt: TGTGCCAGCAGGCGAGCGGGAGAGGCGCGGGAGCAGTACTTC
clone_size: many
d_call: TRBD2
j_call: TRBJ2-7
v_call: TRBV6-1

cdr3_aa: CASSGGLPASRAFF
cdr3_nt: TGTGCCAGTAGTGGAGGGCTTCCGGCTTCTAGGGCTTTCTTT
clone_size: -
d_call: -
j_call: TRBJ1-1
v_call: TRBV19

cdr3_aa: CASGHGAGRTDTQYF
cdr3_nt: TGTGCTAGTGGCCATGGGGCCGGAAGGACAGATACGCAGTATTTT
clone_size: many
d_call: -
j_call: TRBJ2-3
v_call: TRBV12-5

cdr3_aa: CASMALGYVPGAFF
cdr3_nt: TGTGCCAGCATGGCTCTGGGGTACGTCCCTGGAGCTTTCTTT
clone_size: many
d_call: -
j_call: TRBJ1-1
v_call: TRBV28

cdr3_aa: CASSYSEGTYEQYF
cdr3_nt: TGTGCCAGCAGTTACTCGGAGGGGACCTACGAGCAGTACTTC
clone_size: many
d_call: -
j_call: TRBJ2-7
v_call: TRBV6-5

cdr3_aa: CATSTDRVYEQYF
cdr3_nt: TGTGCCACCAGCACAGACAGGGTCTACGAGCAGTACTTC
clone_size: many
d_call: TRBD1
j_call: TRBJ2-7
v_call: TRBV15

cdr3_aa: CASSRVGTGGAFF
cdr3_nt: TGTGCCAGCAGCCGAGTCGGGACAGGTGGTGCTTTCTTT
clone_size: many
d_call: TRBD1
j_call: TRBJ1-1
v_call: TRBV7-9

cdr3_aa: CASSLRGLSYTIYF
cdr3_nt: TGTGCCAGCAGTTTAAGAGGGTTAAGTTACACCATATATTTT
clone_size: many
d_call: -
j_call: TRBJ1-3
v_call: TRBV12-3/TRBV12-4

cdr3_aa: CASSAQGKGSYEQYF
cdr3_nt: TGTGCCAGCAGCGCCCAGGGCAAGGGGTCCTACGAGCAGTACTTC
clone_size: many
d_call: -
j_call: TRBJ2-7
v_call: TRBV2

cdr3_aa: CASRPSRGSGSTGELFF
cdr3_nt: TGTGCCAGCAGACCGAGCCGAGGATCAGGTTCCACCGGGGAGCTGTTTTTT
clone_size: few
d_call: -
j_call: TRBJ2-2
v_call: TRBV6-4

cdr3_aa: CSARASGRIADTQYF
cdr3_nt: TGCAGTGCTAGAGCTAGCGGGAGAATAGCAGATACGCAGTATTTT
clone_size: -
d_call: TRBD2
j_call: TRBJ2-3
v_call: TRBV20-1

cdr3_aa: CSARVSVGMNTEAFF
cdr3_nt: TGCAGTGCTAGAGTTTCGGTGGGAATGAACACTGAAGCTTTCTTT
clone_size: many
d_call: -
j_call: TRBJ1-1
v_call: TRBV20-1

cdr3_aa: CASSLAQGFQETQYF
cdr3_nt: TGTGCCAGCAGCTTAGCCCAGGGGTTCCAAGAGACCCAGTACTTC
clone_size: many
d_call: -
j_call: TRBJ2-5
v_call: TRBV7-9

cdr3_aa: CSVEEGSGANVLTF
cdr3_nt: TGCAGCGTTGAAGAGGGGTCCGGGGCCAACGTCCTGACTTTC
clone_size: many
d_call: -
j_call: TRBJ2-6
v_call: TRBV29-1

cdr3_aa: CSVGLPSGALYEQYF
cdr3_nt: TGCAGCGTTGGGTTGCCGAGCGGGGCACTCTACGAGCAGTACTTC
clone_size: many
d_call: TRBD2
j_call: TRBJ2-7
v_call: TRBV29-1

cdr3_aa: CASRGLAGTNTGELFF
cdr3_nt: TGTGCCAGCAGGGGACTAGCGGGAACGAACACCGGGGAGCTGTTTTTT
clone_size: -
d_call: TRBD2
j_call: TRBJ2-2
v_call: TRBV12-3/TRBV12-4

cdr3_aa: CAIGQGYYEQYF
cdr3_nt: TGTGCCATAGGACAGGGCTACTACGAGCAGTACTTC
clone_size: many
d_call: TRBD1
j_call: TRBJ2-7
v_call: TRBV10-3

cdr3_aa: CASSLWTGGNQPQHF
cdr3_nt: TGTGCCAGCAGCCTCTGGACAGGGGGCAATCAGCCCCAGCATTTT
clone_size: many
d_call: TRBD1
j_call: TRBJ1-5
v_call: TRBV12-3/TRBV12-4

cdr3_aa: CASSDRVWGYTF
cdr3_nt: TGTGCCAGTAGCGACAGGGTGTGGGGCTACACCTTC
clone_size: many
d_call: TRBD1
j_call: TRBJ1-2
v_call: TRBV19

cdr3_aa: CSVRQQETQYF
cdr3_nt: TGCAGCGTACGACAGCAAGAGACCCAGTACTTC
clone_size: -
d_call: -
j_call: TRBJ2-5
v_call: TRBV29-1

cdr3_aa: CASSDSGTGVSYEQYF
cdr3_nt: TGTGCCAGCAGTGACTCGGGGACAGGAGTTTCCTACGAGCAGTACTTC
clone_size: many
d_call: TRBD1
j_call: TRBJ2-7
v_call: TRBV2

cdr3_aa: CASSLPQSSNQPQHF
cdr3_nt: TGTGCCAGCAGTCTTCCCCAAAGTAGCAATCAGCCCCAGCATTTT
clone_size: -
d_call: -
j_call: TRBJ1-5
v_call: TRBV6-1

cdr3_aa: CSVERGSAGGLGYTF
cdr3_nt: TGCAGCGTTGAAAGGGGGTCGGCGGGAGGGCTCGGCTACACCTTC
clone_size: many
d_call: -
j_call: TRBJ1-2
v_call: TRBV29-1